The 2 T cell receptor beta chains reported below all come from one sample, sequenced in a study of blood T cell repertoires in COVID-19. Profiled with immunoSEQ multiplex PCR; TCRdb holds only in-frame clones, not every one. The sample shows roughly 200,000 clones, around 90% of them seen only once. Material: peripheral blood. The origin of the receptors is a man between 65 and 85 years old with acute or convalescent COVID-19.

The rearrangement links TRBV29-1 to TRBJ1-1; D is perhaps TRBD1 (5 bases). The germline CDR1 and CDR2 sequences are SQVTM and ANQGSEA. V was pared by 8 bases and J by 2 bases, with 15 bases between. There are 13 residues in the CDR3. Written as DNA, the CDR3 is TGCAGCCCTAAGAAGGGGCCCAACACTGAAGCTTTCTTT. It specifies CSPKKGPNTEAFF.

The rearrangement uses TRBV28 and TRBJ1-5; the match to TRBD1 covers 8 bases. This CDR3 is 15 amino acids long. V lost 6 bases, J lost 4 bases, and 8 bases stayed unmatched. Germline CDR1 and CDR2: MDHEN and SYDVKM. The CDR3 DNA sequence: TGTGCCAGCAGGTTACAGGGGGTTAGGAATCAGCCCCAGCATTTT. Protein sequence: CASRLQGVRNQPQHF.